This is a list of T cell receptor beta chains from one sample in a study of identical twins. Using its own MiXCR run on the 5' RACE reads, TCRdb lists one record per CDR3 protein. This table has roughly 630,000 distinct CDR3 sequences, roughly 7.2% appearing once. This same sample was also taken into another study, of yellow fever vaccine responses in identical twins.

Source material: PBMCs. Every receptor here comes from a woman aged 18-29 years in good health. Both conserved end residues are part of each CDR3. D genes are given only for firm matches. For some rows the clone size is stated as once, few or many, or as a class when expanded; others skip it.

>TRBJ1-2|TRBD1|-|TRBV27
CASSPARTGGYGYTF
TGTGCCAGCAGTCCCGCCAGGACAGGGGGCTATGGCTACACCTTC
>TRBJ1-1|TRBD1|-|TRBV6-5
CASSYSGQDEAFF
TGTGCCAGCAGTTACTCGGGACAGGATGAAGCTTTCTTT
>TRBJ1-5|-|many|TRBV4-1
CASSPLGEGEVGNQPQHF
TGCGCCAGCAGCCCCCTTGGAGAGGGGGAGGTGGGCAATCAGCCCCAGCATTTT
>TRBJ2-2|TRBD2|many|TRBV7-9
CAAGGENTGELFF
TGTGCCGCGGGAGGGGAAAACACCGGGGAGCTGTTTTTT
>TRBJ2-3|-|-|TRBV7-8
CASSLGTVDTDTQYF
TGTGCCAGCAGCCTCGGGACGGTCGACACAGATACGCAGTATTTT
>TRBJ2-5|-|many|TRBV15
CATSTIDVLETQYF
TGTGCCACCAGCACTATTGATGTATTGGAGACCCAGTACTTC
>TRBJ2-3|-|-|TRBV28
CASSRRGASTDTQYF
TGTGCCAGCAGTAGAAGGGGGGCTAGCACAGATACGCAGTATTTT
>TRBJ2-3|TRBD2|many|TRBV6-2/TRBV6-3
CASSYREPGLAGGPSDTQYF
TGTGCCAGCAGTTACAGAGAACCGGGACTAGCGGGGGGGCCCTCCGATACGCAGTATTTT
>TRBJ1-2|TRBD1|many|TRBV5-4
CASSLPGQEYLGYTF
TGTGCCAGCAGCCTACCGGGACAGGAGTACCTTGGCTACACCTTC
>TRBJ2-1|-|-|TRBV12-3/TRBV12-4
CAFCLRDSEVVKYNEQFF
TGTGCCTTCTGTCTCCGGGACTCGGAAGTGGTAAAGTACAATGAGCAGTTCTTC
>TRBJ1-4|TRBD1|few|TRBV7-9
CASSHRGDRDSTGKLFF
TGTGCCAGCAGCCACCGAGGGGACAGGGACTCGACTGGGAAACTGTTTTTT
>TRBJ2-1|TRBD1|-|TRBV7-9
CASSSGWTGYNEQFF
TGTGCCAGCAGCTCAGGTTGGACAGGTTACAATGAGCAGTTCTTC
>TRBJ2-3|TRBD1|few|TRBV24-1
CATSDPGQGIGTDTQYF
TGTGCCACCAGTGATCCGGGACAGGGTATTGGCACAGATACGCAGTATTTT
>TRBJ2-1|TRBD1|-|TRBV6-4
CASRDRGGYGGRVIFPLWHNEQFF
TGTGCCAGCAGGGACAGGGGCGGGTACGGCGGGAGAGTTATTTTTCCCCTTTGGCACAATGAGCAGTTCTTC
>TRBJ2-1|-|few|TRBV12-3/TRBV12-4
CASSPPPREQFF
TGTGCCAGCAGTCCCCCGCCCCGGGAGCAGTTCTTC
>TRBJ2-2|TRBD1|few|TRBV12-3/TRBV12-4
CASSLDRASGELFF
TGTGCCAGCAGTCTAGACAGGGCTTCCGGGGAGCTGTTTTTT
>TRBJ1-1|TRBD1|many|TRBV4-1
CASSQVGQGGEAFF
TGCGCCAGCAGCCAAGTGGGACAGGGTGGTGAAGCTTTCTTT
>TRBJ2-7|TRBD2|many|TRBV4-1
CASSQEIAGGREQYF
TGCGCCAGCAGCCAAGAAATAGCGGGAGGTAGAGAGCAGTACTTC
>TRBJ2-1|TRBD1|-|TRBV27
CASSLRWDSNNEQFF
TGTGCCAGCAGTTTAAGGTGGGACAGCAACAATGAGCAGTTCTTC
>TRBJ1-1|-|many|TRBV12-3/TRBV12-4
CASSRGGRTEAFF
TGTGCCAGCAGCCGGGGCGGCAGAACTGAAGCTTTCTTT
>TRBJ2-1|-|-|TRBV3-1
CASSQVGTLNNEQFF
TGTGCCAGCAGCCAAGTTGGGACTCTCAACAATGAGCAGTTCTTC
>TRBJ2-5|TRBD2|few|TRBV25-1
CAIQGGAGGETQYF
TGTGCCATCCAGGGAGGGGCGGGGGGAGAGACCCAGTACTTC
>TRBJ2-7|TRBD2|-|TRBV25-1
CASSELGSGRTSSYEQYF
TGTGCCAGCAGTGAACTGGGTAGCGGGAGGACCAGCTCCTACGAGCAGTACTTC
>TRBJ2-5|TRBD1|-|TRBV25-1
CASLDRGKRETQYF
TGTGCCAGCCTCGACAGGGGGAAAAGAGAGACCCAGTACTTC
>TRBJ2-3|TRBD1|-|TRBV6-5
CASSYSTGGSTDTQYF
TGTGCCAGCAGTTATTCGACAGGGGGAAGCACAGATACGCAGTATTTT
>TRBJ2-5|-|few|TRBV7-9
CASSITRYQETQYF
TGTGCCAGCAGCATCACCCGGTACCAAGAGACCCAGTACTTC
>TRBJ2-5|TRBD2|few|TRBV12-3/TRBV12-4
CASSLGVLAGTETQYF
TGTGCCAGCAGTTTAGGGGTCCTAGCGGGGACAGAGACCCAGTACTTC
>TRBJ2-3|TRBD2|-|TRBV20-1
CSARDSGGLAGPPDTQYF
TGCAGTGCTAGAGATAGTGGAGGACTAGCGGGGCCGCCGGATACGCAGTATTTT
>TRBJ1-4|-|-|TRBV11-2
CASSLGAQGAEKLFF
TGTGCCAGCAGCTTAGGGGCTCAGGGCGCGGAAAAACTGTTTTTT
>TRBJ2-5|TRBD2|-|TRBV28
CAAAGQPQETQYF
TGTGCCGCAGCGGGGCAACCCCAAGAGACCCAGTACTTC